The 27 T cell receptor beta chains given below trace back to one sample, sequenced in a study of T cells in localized non-small cell lung cancer. TCRdb keeps only in-frame clones here, not all; method: immunoSEQ multiplex PCR. The sample holds 55,000 to 65,000 clones, more than 85% seen once. The material was peripheral blood, obtained before any cancer treatment. These receptors were obtained from a man between 35 and 75 years old with stage I lung adenocarcinoma.

The chain employs TRBV5-1 and TRBJ1-1, with D possibly TRBD1 on 5 matching bases. Trimming removed 2 bases at V and 1 base at J, with 9 bases between. The CDR3 has 14 amino acids. The germline V gene has CDR1 SGHRS and CDR2 YFSETQ. The CDR3 protein is CASSFRDRNTEAFF. DNA for the CDR3: TGCGCCAGCAGCTTCAGGGACCGGAACACTGAAGCTTTCTTT. The complete variable domain, with remaining parts taken from reference TRBV5-1 and TRBJ1-1, reads KAGVTQTPRYLIKTRGQQVTLSCSPISGHRSVSWYQQTPGQGLQFLFEYFSETQRNKGNFPGRFSGRQFSNSRSEMNVSTLELGDSALYLCASSFRDRNTEAFFGQGTRLTVV.

This sequence joins TRBV6-5 and TRBJ1-6, with D maybe TRBD1 (6 bases). The germline V gene encodes CDR1 MNHEY and CDR2 SVGAGI. This CDR3 contains 12 residues. The V and J ends lost 5 bases and 7 bases respectively, with 6 bases between them. The CDR3 is CASSTGNSPLHF. CDR3 sequence (DNA): TGTGCCAGCAGTACAGGGAATTCACCCCTCCACTTT.

The chain is built from TRBV4-1 and TRBJ2-2; no clear D. The germline V and J ends were trimmed by 1 base and 4 bases, with 10 bases remaining between them. The CDR3 is made up of 15 amino acids. The germline V gene has CDR1 MGHRA and CDR2 YSYEKL. This CDR3 is CASSQGVFSTGELFF. DNA for the CDR3: TGCGCCAGCAGCCAAGGAGTTTTCAGCACCGGGGAGCTGTTTTTT.

The CDR3 DNA reads as TGTGCCAGCAGCTTGTTTTCGCAGGGGAATTTTCAGCCCCAGCATTTT. Protein product: CASSLFSQGNFQPQHF. The V call is TRBV7-6, the J call TRBJ1-5, with a possible D match to TRBD1 (6 bases). The germline gives CDR1 SGHVS, CDR2 FNYEAQ. Trimming took off 3 bases at V and 6 bases at J, with 18 bases between the two ends. This CDR3 is built from 16 residues.

V and J are TRBV19 and TRBJ2-7; 11 positions agree with TRBD2. V was clipped by 5 bases and J by 5 bases; unmatched bases: 5. Germline CDR1 and CDR2: LNHDA and SQIVND (reference sequence). The CDR3 is 14 amino acids. As DNA, the CDR3 is TGTGCCAGTAGTGCTGGACTAGCGGGTAACGAGCAGTACTTC. It codes for CASSAGLAGNEQYF.

This clone occurred once. The gene calls are TRBV11-3 and TRBJ2-2; 14 bases map to TRBD2. CDR1 is SGHNT, CDR2 YENEEA, per germline. There are 16 residues in the CDR3. V gave up 5 bases and J gave up 5 bases; unmatched junction bases: 4. CDR3 residues: CASSPGLAGGTGELFF. The CDR3 nucleotides are TGTGCCAGCAGCCCAGGACTAGCGGGAGGAACCGGGGAGCTGTTTTTT.

The rearrangement joins TRBV5-1 to TRBJ2-3; D is unclear. The V and J ends lost 0 bases and 2 bases respectively, with 7 bases between them. This CDR3 spans 14 amino acids. The germline CDR1 and CDR2 sequences are SGHRS and YFSETQ. Here the CDR3 reads CASSLEYFTDTQYF. For the CDR3, the DNA is TGCGCCAGCAGCTTGGAGTACTTCACAGATACGCAGTATTTT.

The V gene is TRBV4-1, the J gene TRBJ2-7; D unresolved. V lost 1 base to trimming and J lost 7 bases, with 14 bases between them. The CDR3 runs to 14 residues. CDR1 is MGHRA and CDR2 is YSYEKL in the germline V gene. Here the CDR3 DNA reads TGCGCCAGCAGCCAAGCCGGACCCACGGAGGAGCAGTACTTC. It is translated as CASSQAGPTEEQYF.

This clone was found once. The rearrangement joins TRBV4-3 to TRBJ2-3; the D gene is possibly TRBD2 (5 bases). Germline V CDR1 and CDR2: LGHNA, YSLEER. This CDR3 region has 12 residues. Trimming shortened V by 0 bases and J by 11 bases, and 9 bases separated the two germline ends. CDR3 sequence reads: CASSQERGGQYF. The CDR3 DNA is TGCGCCAGCAGCCAAGAACGGGGTGGGCAGTATTTT.

The chain combines TRBV6-5 with TRBJ2-7; the match to TRBD1 covers 9 bases. V dropped 5 bases and J dropped 6; count of bases not matched to a gene: 5. The CDR3 runs to 13 residues. Per the germline V gene, CDR1 is MNHEY and CDR2 is SVGAGI. The CDR3 sequence is CASSKDRGREQYF. DNA of the CDR3: TGTGCCAGCAGTAAGGACAGGGGCCGCGAGCAGTACTTC.

V gene TRBV5-1 combines with J gene TRBJ2-2; D remains ambiguous. CDR3 length: 14 residues. V lost 4 bases and J 0 bases, leaving 7 bases between the germline ends. Looked up from germline, CDR1 is SGHRS and CDR2 is YFSETQ. CDR3 bases: TGCGCCAGCAGCAAAAACGCGAACACCGGGGAGCTGTTTTTT. This gives the protein CASSKNANTGELFF.

This chain connects TRBV5-1 to TRBJ2-3, with 7 positions matching TRBD1. J gave up 2 bases and V 4 bases, and 1 base lay outside the gene matches. The germline gives CDR1 SGHRS, CDR2 YFSETQ. This CDR3 contains 13 residues. The CDR3 spells CASSQGDTDTQYF. Here the CDR3 DNA reads TGCGCCAGCAGCCAGGGGGACACAGATACGCAGTATTTT.

The chain employs TRBV7-9 and TRBJ1-1; D may be TRBD1 (6 bases). CDR3 size: 16 residues. CDR1 and CDR2 (germline): SEHNR, FQNEAQ (reference sequence). Trimming pared 1 base from V and 1 base from J, leaving 13 bases between. CDR3 residues: CASSLVGGSPNTEAFF. CDR3 in DNA: TGTGCCAGCAGCTTAGTAGGGGGATCCCCGAACACTGAAGCTTTCTTT.

The chain employs TRBV29-1 and TRBJ1-4; 9 nucleotides align to TRBD1. The CDR3 contains 14 residues. Germline-derived CDR1 and CDR2 are SQVTM and ANQGSEA. Losses at the gene ends were 4 bases for V and 6 bases for J; bases not matched to a gene: 6. The CDR3 region is CSVVRGQGDEKLFF. CDR3 coding DNA: TGCAGCGTTGTGAGGGGACAGGGAGATGAAAAACTGTTTTTT.

A remark on this clone: The sample holds other DNA sequences that translate to the same CDR3. In DNA form, the CDR3 reads TGTGCCAGCAGCTTAGGGACAGGGGGTTACGAGCAGTACTTC. This codes for CASSLGTGGYEQYF. This sequence joins TRBV11-2 and TRBJ2-7; the match to TRBD1 covers 10 bases. There are 14 residues in the CDR3. In germline, CDR1 is SGHAT, CDR2 FQNNGV. V lost 1 base to trimming and J lost 4 bases; unmatched junction nucleotides: 1.

Here the CDR3 DNA reads TGTGCCAGCATGAAAGGACTGGGAAGCTATGGCTACACCTTC. Its translation: CASMKGLGSYGYTF. This rearrangement joins TRBV6-5 to TRBJ1-2; D not certain. Germline CDR1 reads MNHEY; CDR2 reads SVGAGI. The CDR3 extends over 14 amino acids. The V gene lost 7 bases and the J gene lost 4 bases, with 16 bases spanning the gap.

V is TRBV7-6 and J is TRBJ1-1; maybe TRBD1 (5 bases). Per germline, CDR1 SGHVS and CDR2 FNYEAQ. Deletions cut 5 bases from V and 3 bases from J, with 10 bases between. This CDR3 region has 13 residues. The CDR3 here is CASSQIGDTEAFF. The CDR3 nucleotides are TGTGCCAGCAGCCAGATAGGGGACACTGAAGCTTTCTTT.

This rearrangement joins TRBV6-5 to TRBJ1-1, with D uncertain. Germline lookup yields CDR1 MNHEY and CDR2 SVGAGI. The CDR3 is made up of 16 amino acids. Trimming took off 3 bases at V and 0 bases at J, with 14 bases between the two ends. The CDR3 loop is CASSYRSGRLNTEAFF. CDR3 sequence (DNA): TGTGCCAGCAGTTATCGTTCGGGAAGATTGAACACTGAAGCTTTCTTT.

This chain connects TRBV5-4 to TRBJ2-7, with 11 bases that match TRBD2. V was pared by 4 bases and J by 7 bases, with 10 bases of the junction left unmatched. CDR1 SGHNT and CDR2 YYREEE come from the germline V gene (reference sequence). This CDR3 has 15 residues. The DNA of the CDR3 is TGTGCCAGCAGCCCAGGACTAGCGGGCGTGGGGGAGCAGTACTTC. Translating gives CASSPGLAGVGEQYF. Looking up the rest from reference TRBV5-4 and TRBJ2-7 gives the full variable domain: ETGVTQSPTHLIKTRGQQVTLRCSSQSGHNTVSWYQQALGQGPQFIFQYYREEENGRGNFPPRFSGLQFPNYSSELNVNALELDDSALYLCASSPGLAGVGEQYFGPGTRLTVT.

This chain joins TRBV19 and TRBJ1-1; no definite D call. The CDR3 is made up of 14 amino acids. Germline V lookup: CDR1 LNHDA, CDR2 SQIVND (reference sequence). V was trimmed by 6 bases and J by 4 bases, leaving 15 bases between them. The CDR3 DNA is TGTGCCAGTAGAGCCGCGGCAGGCAGCACTGAAGCTTTCTTT. Encoded protein: CASRAAAGSTEAFF.

This clone was counted a few times. This rearrangement joins TRBV13 to TRBJ2-1, with D uncertain. Germline V gene sequence: CDR1 PRHDT, CDR2 FYEKMQ (reference sequence). V lost 5 bases, J lost 7 bases, and 18 bases lay in between. The CDR3 length is 15 residues. CDR3 in amino acids: CASSPPGSQKNEQFF. CDR3 sequence (DNA): TGTGCCAGCAGCCCGCCCGGGTCCCAGAAAAATGAGCAGTTCTTC.

The rearrangement links TRBV6-1 to TRBJ1-2; the D is unclear. V lost 2 bases, J lost 0 bases, and 10 bases lay in between. From germline, CDR1 is MNHNS and CDR2 SASEGT. The CDR3 runs 15 residues. The CDR3 sequence is CASSELWTANYGYTF. The CDR3 coding sequence is TGTGCCAGCAGTGAACTTTGGACGGCTAACTATGGCTACACCTTC.

This rearrangement joins TRBV10-3 to TRBJ2-3, with 7 bases lining up with TRBD2. From germline, CDR1 is ENHRY and CDR2 SYGVKD. The CDR3 is 16 amino acids. V was clipped by 8 bases and J by 4 bases; unmatched bases: 15. The CDR3 loop reads CAIGSNEGGPADTQYF. CDR3 bases: TGTGCCATCGGGTCAAATGAGGGAGGGCCGGCAGATACGCAGTATTTT.

The V and J genes are TRBV9 and TRBJ1-4, with 9 bases matching TRBD1. Germline-derived CDR1 and CDR2 are SGDLS and YYNGEE. V trimming: 0 bases; J trimming: 4 bases; junction bases outside the gene matches: 7. This CDR3 comprises 17 residues. The CDR3 sequence is CASSVATGQGINEKLFF. In DNA form, the CDR3 reads TGTGCCAGCAGCGTAGCTACGGGACAGGGCATTAATGAAAAACTGTTTTTT.

The V call is TRBV4-3, the J call TRBJ2-7; D remains ambiguous. V was cut by 3 bases and J by 2 bases, with 14 bases left in between. Germline CDR1 is LGHNA and CDR2 is YSLEER. The CDR3 contains 15 residues. The CDR3 DNA sequence: TGCGCCAGCAGCCACGGTTACAGCCAACCCTACGAGCAGTACTTC. This gives the protein CASSHGYSQPYEQYF.

The chain has TRBV2 and TRBJ2-5; the D is unclear. The CDR3 runs to 12 residues. Trimming stripped 3 bases from V and 2 bases from J, with 4 bases between. Germline assignment: CDR1 SNHLY and CDR2 FYNNEI. DNA for the CDR3: TGTGCCAGCAGTGACTTGCAAGAGACCCAGTACTTC. It yields the protein CASSDLQETQYF.

The V and J genes are TRBV9 and TRBJ2-7; D is possibly TRBD1 (5 bases). The CDR3 spans 15 residues. V was pared by 4 bases and J by 3 bases, with 17 bases between. The V gene's germline CDR1 is SGDLS and CDR2 YYNGEE. The CDR3 DNA reads as TGTGCCAGCAGCTCCAGGGATCAGGTCGACTACGAGCAGTACTTC. Translating gives CASSSRDQVDYEQYF.